This entry concerns a single T cell receptor beta chain. What it binds is not known. The data belong to a study of shared clonotypes between healthy human individuals. On the study more broadly: A couple of female and a few male donors aged 18 to 49 were enrolled.

Deep-level settings were used for running the assay. The method was immunoSEQ multiplex PCR; TCRdb's version includes in-frame clones alone and lacks a portion of them. The sample shows around 440,000 clones, approximately 80% of them seen only once. This CDR3 has 16 amino acids. J gave up 4 bases and V 7 bases, and 8 bases lay outside the gene matches. Germline V gives CDR1 SGHVS, CDR2 FQNEAQ. General study points: Sampling was confined to blood; repertoires within tissues likely differ.

The sequenced sample consisted of PBMCs. The TCR was taken from a woman aged 40 to 55 in good health. Some clones in this sample may be carry-over from other donors' samples. The chain has TRBV7-8 and TRBJ2-6; TRBD1 aligns across 9 bases. CDR3 sequence (DNA): TGTGCCAGCAAGTGGGACAGGGTGGCAGGGGCCAACGTCCTGACTTTC. Protein sequence: CASKWDRVAGANVLTF.